This TCR beta chain originates from a study of neurological immune-mediated disorders. The germline V and J ends were trimmed by 0 bases and 3 bases, with 17 bases remaining between them. The germline CDR1 and CDR2 sequences are KGHSH and LQKENI. The CDR3 length is 17 residues. Study outcomes and limitations: CDR3 amino acid sequences of expanded clones were not shared across subjects, a result suggesting private repertoires in all groups. The highest TCR clonal expansion occurred in HTLV-1-associated myelopathy; multiple sclerosis fell below healthy controls.

TCRdb re-called the 5' RACE reads through MiXCR, storing one row per CDR3 protein. Of 25,000 to 30,000 distinct CDR3 sequences listed, 12% are singletons. This clonotype was counted ten times or more. Its antigen is unidentified. This receptor was taken from a man between 60 and 70 years old in good health. The chain links TRBV18 to TRBJ2-5; perhaps D is TRBD1 or TRBD2 (5 bases each). The source material was PBMCs. DNA of the CDR3: TGTGCCAGCTCACCACCGAGGTCTCGGGGCCAAGAAGAGACCCAGTACTTC. This codes for CASSPPRSRGQEETQYF.